This T cell receptor beta chain emerged from a study of Tregs in tolerant kidney transplant recipients. TCRdb's table, derived via immunoSEQ multiplex PCR, lists solely in-frame clones and lacks some. Here the sample spans nearly 50,000 clones, 89% being singletons. The nonmyeloablative bone marrow transplants came from related graft donors, with transient mixed chimerism. Per germline, CDR1 SGHKS and CDR2 YYEKEE (reference sequence). The length of the CDR3 is 15 residues. Trimming took off 0 bases at V and 0 bases at J, with 9 bases between the two ends. The V call is TRBV5-5, the J call TRBJ2-5, with D unclear. The sequences come from CD8+ T cells from blood (PBMCs), collected 12 months after the transplant. This clonotype originated in a human patient who received a combined kidney and bone marrow transplant. The graft donor may have contributed some T cells. The CDR3 DNA is TGTGCCAGCAGCTTGGGGGCGAGTTACCAAGAGACCCAGTACTTC. It translates to CASSLGASYQETQYF.